The 7 T cell receptor beta chains in this list originate from one sample, sequenced in a study of blood T cell repertoires in COVID-19. The repertoire was sequenced with immunoSEQ multiplex PCR; TCRdb's copy has only in-frame clones and lacks some. Of about 45,000 clones listed, approximately 80% were seen once; the top ten hold 19%. The sequencing sample was made of peripheral blood. The receptors derive from a man in his 70s with acute or convalescent COVID-19.

This sequence joins TRBV28 and TRBJ1-6; D gene unclear. This CDR3 has 14 residues. V was trimmed by 10 bases and J by 10 bases, leaving 20 bases between them. Germline CDR1 reads MDHEN; CDR2 reads SYDVKM. The CDR3 protein is CATLLQLGESPLHF. In nucleotides, the CDR3 is TGTGCCACCTTGCTCCAGTTGGGAGAATCACCCCTCCACTTT. The variable domain in full, with the rest retrieved from reference TRBV28 and TRBJ1-6, is DVKVTQSSRYLVKRTGEKVFLECVQDMDHENMFWYRQDPGLGLRLIYFSYDVKMKEKGDIPEGYSVSREKKERFSLILESASTNQTSMYLCATLLQLGESPLHFGNGTRLTVT.

The rearrangement joins TRBV7-2 to TRBJ1-2; TRBD1 might be the D (5 bases). The germline V gene has CDR1 SGHTA and CDR2 FQGNSA. The V and J ends lost 5 bases and 6 bases respectively, with 16 bases between them. The CDR3 is made up of 14 amino acids. The CDR3 loop is CASSVDSDRNGYTF. The CDR3 DNA sequence: TGTGCCAGCAGCGTTGACAGTGACCGTAATGGCTACACCTTC.

V gene TRBV3-1 (or the pseudogene TRBV3-2) combines with J gene TRBJ2-7; 8 positions match TRBD1. Germline CDR1 and CDR2: LGHDT and YNNKEL (reference sequence). CDR3 length: 16 residues. Trimming at V came to 4 bases and at J to 3 bases, leaving 11 bases not matched to a gene. CDR3 sequence reads: CASSPPVQGQVYEQYF. In DNA form, the CDR3 reads TGTGCCAGCAGCCCTCCGGTCCAGGGACAGGTCTACGAGCAGTACTTC.

V and J are TRBV27 and TRBJ1-2, with 10 bases identical to TRBD1. CDR3 length equals 14 residues. The V gene end was trimmed by 5 bases and the J gene end by 4 bases; junction bases not matched to a gene: 4. Looked up from germline, CDR1 is MNHEY and CDR2 is SMNVEV (reference sequence). The CDR3 spells CASSARTGGYGYTF. The CDR3 nucleotides read TGTGCCAGCAGTGCCCGGACAGGGGGCTATGGCTACACCTTC.

The chain has TRBV12-3 or TRBV12-4 and TRBJ1-2, with D maybe TRBD1 (5 bases). Trimming took 6 bases from V and 7 from J, leaving 9 bases between them. The CDR3 totals 11 residues. For the CDR3, the DNA is TGTGCCAGCAGAGGGGTCGGTGGCTACACCTTC. Protein sequence: CASRGVGGYTF.

This clone was found a few times. The rearrangement uses TRBV19 and TRBJ1-2; a weak D match, TRBD1 (5 bases). The germline gives CDR1 LNHDA, CDR2 SQIVND (reference sequence). V dropped 1 base and J dropped 5 bases, with 8 bases sitting between them. The CDR3 is made up of 13 amino acids. In DNA, the CDR3 is TGTGCCAGTAGTATAGCAGGGCCTTATGGCTACACCTTC. It specifies CASSIAGPYGYTF.

About this clone: This sample includes further DNA sequences coding for the same CDR3. The chain employs TRBV6-5 and TRBJ1-6, with 7 bases matching TRBD1. Germline V gives CDR1 MNHEY, CDR2 SVGAGI. Trimming removed 2 bases from V and 1 base from J; junction bases left unmatched: 2. CDR3 length: 16 residues. The CDR3 nucleotides read TGTGCCAGCAGTTACACAGGGGATTCCTATAATTCACCCCTCCACTTT. It encodes CASSYTGDSYNSPLHF.